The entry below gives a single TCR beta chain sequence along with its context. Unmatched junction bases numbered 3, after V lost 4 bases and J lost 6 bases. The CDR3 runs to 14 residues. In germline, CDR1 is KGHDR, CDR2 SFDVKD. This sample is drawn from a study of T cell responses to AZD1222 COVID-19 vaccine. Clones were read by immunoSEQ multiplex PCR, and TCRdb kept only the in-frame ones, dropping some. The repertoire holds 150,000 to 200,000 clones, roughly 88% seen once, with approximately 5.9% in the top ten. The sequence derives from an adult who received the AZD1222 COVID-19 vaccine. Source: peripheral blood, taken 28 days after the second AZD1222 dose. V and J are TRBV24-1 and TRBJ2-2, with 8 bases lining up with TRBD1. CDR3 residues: CATSDRQGSGELFF. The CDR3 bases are TGTGCCACCAGTGACCGACAGGGGTCCGGGGAGCTGTTTTTT.